One and the same sample provided the 24 T cell receptor beta chains below, sequenced in a study of synovial regulatory T cells in juvenile arthritis. Some clones are missing from TCRdb's copy, which holds only in-frame ones; the method was immunoSEQ multiplex PCR. The sample table includes roughly 8,400 clones. The sample taken for sequencing was Treg cells from blood. Subset specified: remaining (HLA-DR-negative) circulating blood Treg cells. The origin of the receptors is a donor younger than 35 with juvenile idiopathic arthritis.

J is TRBJ1-2 and V is TRBV6-5; TCRdb calls TRBD1, which cannot be checked without DNA. This CDR3 comprises 15 residues. DNA is not recorded here. Germline CDR1 and CDR2: MNHEY and SVGAGI. The CDR3 reads CASSSQMDTYYGYTF.

The CDR3 loop reads CASSPSGQSQETQYF. The chain joins TRBV7-8 to TRBJ2-5. The CDR3 spans 15 residues. No nucleotide data were recorded. Germline CDR1 is SGHVS and CDR2 is FQNEAQ.

The chain combines TRBV10-3 with TRBJ2-7; no DNA is available, so the TRBD2 call from TCRdb remains unchecked. The CDR3 totals 14 residues. The DNA is not on file. Germline V gives CDR1 ENHRY, CDR2 SYGVKD. CDR3 region: CAIRALAGGNEQYF.

Considering frequency, this clone is medium-sized. This chain joins TRBV7-2 and TRBJ2-3. There are 14 residues in the CDR3. No coding sequence is recorded. In germline, CDR1 is SGHTA, CDR2 FQGNSA. This CDR3 is CASSPKSWADTQYF.

The gene calls are TRBV5-1 and TRBJ2-7; the D gene TCRdb calls, TRBD2, cannot be checked with no DNA. The CDR3 runs 14 residues. No DNA accompanies this entry. Per the germline V gene, CDR1 is SGHRS and CDR2 is YFSETQ. The CDR3 is CASSFGAATREQYF.

The chain couples TRBV19 to TRBJ2-3; as DNA is missing, the TRBD1 call by TCRdb cannot be tested. CDR1 and CDR2 from the germline V gene are LNHDA and SQIVND (reference sequence). The CDR3 is made up of 15 amino acids. No DNA sequence was recorded. CDR3 residues: CASSAGTGSTDTQYF.

This chain uses TRBV5-4 with TRBJ1-4. The CDR3 contains 14 residues. No DNA is recorded. In germline, CDR1 is SGHNT, CDR2 YYREEE (reference sequence). CDR3 sequence: CASSLGGTNEKLFF.

The J gene is TRBJ2-3, the V gene TRBV15. Germline V gene lookup returns CDR1 LNHNV and CDR2 YYDKDF (reference sequence). This CDR3 region has 15 residues. Only the protein is on record. The CDR3 protein is CATSREGPWSSSQYF.

The chain employs TRBV4-3 and TRBJ2-7; TCRdb outputs TRBD2, but without DNA this stays unchecked. CDR1 and CDR2 from the germline V gene are LGHNA and YSLEER. CDR3 length: 15 residues. There is no recorded DNA. The CDR3 loop reads CASSQDWGRGGEQYF.

This chain uses TRBV4-1 with TRBJ2-5; TCRdb designates TRBD2, a call that cannot be tested without DNA. The CDR3 runs 15 residues. The entry carries no DNA sequence. Germline V gene sequence: CDR1 MGHRA, CDR2 YSYEKL. CDR3 sequence reads: CASSQTSGMTYEQYF.

This sequence joins TRBV10-3 and TRBJ2-1; no DNA is available, so the TRBD2 call from TCRdb remains unchecked. The V gene's germline CDR1 is ENHRY and CDR2 SYGVKD. The CDR3 is made up of 14 amino acids. No DNA is given. The CDR3 here is CAIQERGGLGEQFF.

The CDR3 sequence: CATGRVLQLQPQHF. The V call is TRBV28, the J call TRBJ1-5. Looked up from germline, CDR1 is MDHEN and CDR2 is SYDVKM. The CDR3 is 14 residues long. No nucleotide data were recorded.

The V and J genes are TRBV18 and TRBJ2-3; no DNA is available, so the TRBD2 call from TCRdb remains unchecked. In germline, CDR1 is KGHSH, CDR2 LQKENI. The CDR3 is made up of 14 amino acids. A DNA sequence was not provided. The CDR3 loop reads CASSPSGGTDTQYF.

The chain has TRBV20-1 and TRBJ2-1. Germline assignment: CDR1 DFQATT and CDR2 SNEGSKA (reference sequence). This CDR3 spans 11 amino acids. The DNA is unrecorded. The chain's CDR3 is CSARRGGAQFF.

This chain connects TRBV4-2 to TRBJ2-4; TCRdb designates TRBD1, a call that cannot be tested without DNA. The CDR3 consists of 19 residues. The protein alone is recorded here. Germline V gives CDR1 LGHNA, CDR2 YNFKEQ. The CDR3 protein is CASSQDRYRGFGAKNIQYF.

The CDR3 here is CASSSGLAGHQYF. The J gene is TRBJ2-4, the V gene TRBV28; without DNA, the TCRdb call of TRBD2 cannot be checked. Per the germline V gene, CDR1 is MDHEN and CDR2 is SYDVKM. The CDR3 contains 13 residues. A DNA sequence was not provided.

This chain joins TRBV19 and TRBJ2-2; checking the TCRdb D call of TRBD2 is not possible without DNA. Germline V lookup: CDR1 LNHDA, CDR2 SQIVND (reference sequence). The CDR3 runs 16 residues. No nucleotide data were recorded. CDR3 sequence: CASSIWGGRNTGELFF.

The chain joins TRBV27 to TRBJ2-1. The V gene's germline CDR1 is MNHEY and CDR2 SMNVEV (reference sequence). The CDR3 consists of 16 residues. The protein alone is recorded here. CDR3 region: CASSLYPPPVNNEQFF.

CDR3 in amino acids: CASRTRVPPYEQYF. V gene TRBV5-1 combines with J gene TRBJ2-7. Germline-derived CDR1 and CDR2 are SGHRS and YFSETQ. This CDR3 is built from 14 residues. The DNA is unrecorded.

V gene TRBV19 combines with J gene TRBJ2-6. Germline-derived CDR1 and CDR2 are LNHDA and SQIVND (reference sequence). This CDR3 has 13 amino acids. No DNA is listed. The CDR3 spells CASRESGANVLTF.

The genes are TRBV7-2 and TRBJ2-5; there is no DNA to check the TCRdb D call of TRBD1. The CDR3 consists of 15 residues. No DNA is listed. Germline CDR1 reads SGHTA; CDR2 reads FQGNSA. CDR3 region: CASSLAAGGGETQYF.

The J gene is TRBJ1-2, the V gene TRBV7-9; the D call from TCRdb, TRBD1, cannot be confirmed without DNA. This CDR3 has 13 residues. The protein alone is recorded here. Germline V gene lookup returns CDR1 SEHNR and CDR2 FQNEAQ (reference sequence). The CDR3: CASSFRDRYGYTF.

The rearrangement uses TRBV25-1 and TRBJ1-3. CDR1 is MGHDK, CDR2 SYGVNS, per germline. The CDR3 is made up of 15 amino acids. No coding sequence is recorded. CDR3 protein: CASSEGDRGGNTIYF.

The chain joins TRBV10-1 to TRBJ2-6. Germline V gene data show CDR1 as WNHNN and CDR2 as SYGVQD (reference sequence). CDR3 length: 14 amino acids. The nucleotide record is missing. CDR3: CASSIRLVGHVLTF.